The 22 T cell receptor beta chains below all came from one sample that was sequenced in a study of blood T cell repertoires in COVID-19. Method: immunoSEQ multiplex PCR; TCRdb's copy keeps in-frame clones and lacks some. The sample holds more than 250,000 clones; 70% to 90% are singletons and the top ten take 10%. The sample was PBMCs or T cells enriched from blood (not recorded which). The receptor source for this set is a woman younger than 30 who had recovered from COVID-19.

The V gene is TRBV28, the J gene TRBJ1-1, with 8 bases matching TRBD1. Germline CDR1 and CDR2: MDHEN and SYDVKM. The CDR3 totals 15 residues. The trim removed 3 bases at V and 2 bases at J, leaving 5 bases unmatched. The CDR3 is CASSFLDRGNTEAFF. The CDR3 DNA sequence: TGTGCCAGCAGTTTCCTAGACAGGGGAAACACTGAAGCTTTCTTT.

This clone was seen just once. The chain employs TRBV5-5 and TRBJ1-2, with 7 bases matching TRBD1. Germline-derived CDR1 and CDR2 are SGHKS and YYEKEE (reference sequence). The ends lost 2 bases at V and 3 bases at J; junction bases unmatched: 10. This CDR3 region has 16 residues. The CDR3 spells CASSFGPRQGHYGYTF. DNA of the CDR3: TGTGCCAGCAGCTTTGGGCCGAGACAGGGACACTATGGCTACACCTTC.

Note on this clone: Other DNA variants within this sample encode the same CDR3. J is TRBJ1-2 and V is TRBV7-3; 9 bases line up with TRBD1. J was trimmed by 5 bases and V by 5 bases; bases with no gene match: 3. Germline CDR1 and CDR2: SGHTA and FQGTGA. The CDR3 extends over 13 amino acids. CDR3 protein: CASSPGQGYGYTF. The CDR3 nucleotides are TGTGCCAGCAGCCCGGGACAGGGTTATGGCTACACCTTC.

This rearrangement joins TRBV4-1 to TRBJ2-3; 12 nucleotides match TRBD2. The V gene's germline CDR1 is MGHRA and CDR2 YSYEKL. V dropped 2 bases and J dropped 0; count of bases not matched to a gene: 3. The CDR3 length is 17 residues. CDR3 DNA: TGCGCCAGCAGCCAACCCGGGACTAGCGGGAGCACAGATACGCAGTATTTT. This codes for CASSQPGTSGSTDTQYF.

This clone came up once. The chain carries TRBV30 and TRBJ2-7; D gene unclear. The CDR3 length is 13 residues. The germline V and J ends were trimmed by 2 bases and 5 bases, with 13 bases remaining between them. Germline V gives CDR1 GTSNPN, CDR2 SVGIG (reference sequence). CDR3 nucleotide sequence: TGTGCCTGGAGTAAGACAACGGTCCACGAGCAGTACTTC. Protein: CAWSKTTVHEQYF.

The J gene is TRBJ2-3, the V gene TRBV14; TRBD2 agrees at 11 bases. There are 16 residues in the CDR3. Germline V CDR1 and CDR2: SGHDN, FVKESK. V shed 4 bases, J shed 1 base, and the junction held 4 bases outside the gene matches. The CDR3 DNA reads as TGTGCCAGCAGCCGACTACTAGCGGGAGGCACAGATACGCAGTATTTT. Its protein product is CASSRLLAGGTDTQYF.

The chain employs TRBV18 and TRBJ1-2; no clear D gene. Germline CDR1 KGHSH, CDR2 LQKENI. The V end lost 2 bases, the J end lost 1 base, and 5 bases lay between the germline ends. CDR3 length: 13 amino acids. The CDR3 protein is CASSPEHNYGYTF. The DNA for the CDR3 is TGTGCCAGCTCACCAGAACATAACTATGGCTACACCTTC. Full variable domain (remainder filled in from reference TRBV18 and TRBJ1-2): NAGVMQNPRHLVRRRGQEARLRCSPMKGHSHVYWYRQLPEEGLKFMVYLQKENIIDESGMPKERFSAEFPKEGPSILRIQQVVRGDSAAYFCASSPEHNYGYTFGSGTRLTVV.

This clone occurred once. The chain carries TRBV29-1 and TRBJ2-7; possibly TRBD2 for D (6 bases). CDR3 length equals 13 residues. V shed 4 bases and J shed 0 bases, with 10 bases lying between them. The V gene's germline CDR1 is SQVTM and CDR2 ANQGSEA. CDR3 nucleotides: TGCAGCGTTGTGTCCGGGAGCTCCTACGAGCAGTACTTC. Translation gives CSVVSGSSYEQYF.

The V call is TRBV28, the J call TRBJ1-5; TRBD1 agrees at 9 bases. The CDR3 consists of 15 residues. Germline V CDR1 and CDR2: MDHEN, SYDVKM. Trimming removed 6 bases from V and 4 bases from J; junction bases left unmatched: 7. The DNA for the CDR3 is TGTGCCAGCAGACCGGGACAGGGCTTTAATCAGCCCCAGCATTTT. Its protein product is CASRPGQGFNQPQHF. Full variable domain (remainder filled in from reference TRBV28 and TRBJ1-5): DVKVTQSSRYLVKRTGEKVFLECVQDMDHENMFWYRQDPGLGLRLIYFSYDVKMKEKGDIPEGYSVSREKKERFSLILESASTNQTSMYLCASRPGQGFNQPQHFGDGTRLSIL.

This chain joins TRBV30 and TRBJ2-1, with 7 bases lining up with TRBD1. The CDR3 extends over 13 amino acids. The germline V gene has CDR1 GTSNPN and CDR2 SVGIG (reference sequence). Trimming took 2 bases from V and 2 from J; bases not matched to a gene: 0. CDR3 in DNA: TGTGCCTGGAGTACAGGGGCCTACAATGAGCAGTTCTTC. Encoded protein: CAWSTGAYNEQFF.

This clone was counted ten times or more. The gene calls are TRBV7-2 and TRBJ2-7; D unclear. This CDR3 contains 14 residues. CDR1 and CDR2 from the germline V gene are SGHTA and FQGNSA. Trimming removed 2 bases from V and 7 bases from J, with 15 bases in between. The CDR3 sequence: CASSLTLQVREQYF. The CDR3 coding sequence is TGTGCCAGCAGCTTAACACTGCAGGTCCGGGAGCAGTACTTC.

V and J are TRBV3-1 (or the pseudogene TRBV3-2) and TRBJ2-3; 11 nucleotides match TRBD2. Germline V lookup: CDR1 LGHDT, CDR2 YNNKEL (reference sequence). CDR3 size: 15 residues. Germline trimming cut 0 bases from V and 9 bases from J; bases unmatched to any gene: 5. The CDR3 reads CASSQDALAGVTQYF. CDR3 in DNA: TGTGCCAGCAGCCAAGATGCACTAGCGGGAGTAACGCAGTATTTT.

This chain connects TRBV3-1 (or the pseudogene TRBV3-2) to TRBJ1-4, with TRBD1 as a possible D gene (5 bases). Trimming took 3 bases from V and 5 from J, leaving 16 bases between them. Germline CDR1 LGHDT, CDR2 YNNKEL (reference sequence). The CDR3 has 16 residues. The CDR3 region is CASSQGLTRANEKLFF. The CDR3 nucleotides read TGTGCCAGCAGCCAGGGACTGACAAGGGCCAATGAAAAACTGTTTTTT.

For this clone: As the CDR3 is not closed by the conserved phenylalanine or tryptophan, this likely results from a read error. The DNA is omitted, as the CDR3 cannot be located on it reliably, and the CDR3 follows TCRdb's listing. The chain is built from TRBV6-5 and TRBJ1-1. The germline gives CDR1 MNHEY, CDR2 SVGAGI. 11 amino acids form the CDR3, both terminal residues included. The CDR3 reads CASSSGGRERL.

The chain has TRBV29-1 and TRBJ2-7, with 8 bases aligning to TRBD2. The CDR3 is made up of 15 amino acids. V trimming: 7 bases; J trimming: 1 base; junction bases outside the gene matches: 12. Germline CDR1 and CDR2: SQVTM and ANQGSEA. This CDR3 is CSAAGGRGVSYEQYF. Written as DNA, the CDR3 is TGCAGCGCTGCGGGGGGCCGGGGGGTATCCTACGAGCAGTACTTC.

About this clone itself: The same CDR3 arises from other DNA sequences in this sample as well. J is TRBJ2-5 and V is TRBV18, with TRBD1 as a possible D gene (6 bases). Germline CDR1 reads KGHSH; CDR2 reads LQKENI. Trimming took 2 bases from V and 0 from J, leaving 7 bases between them. The CDR3 is 14 amino acids. The CDR3 is CASSPRTDQETQYF. DNA of the CDR3: TGTGCCAGCTCACCAAGGACAGACCAAGAGACCCAGTACTTC.

J is TRBJ2-1 and V is TRBV5-1; 10 nucleotides match TRBD2. The CDR3 spans 14 residues. The V gene end was trimmed by 3 bases and the J gene end by 7 bases; junction bases not matched to a gene: 4. Germline V gives CDR1 SGHRS, CDR2 YFSETQ. The CDR3, as DNA: TGCGCCAGCAGCTCACAAGCGGGAGGGAATGAGCAGTTCTTC. It yields the protein CASSSQAGGNEQFF.

The chain uses TRBV29-1 and TRBJ2-3, with D maybe TRBD2 (6 bases). The CDR3 is 16 amino acids. The V gene lost 4 bases and the J gene lost 1 base, with 18 bases spanning the gap. Germline assignment: CDR1 SQVTM and CDR2 ANQGSEA. CDR3 region: CSVGDLGGLGTDTQYF. The DNA of the CDR3 is TGCAGCGTTGGGGACTTGGGGGGTTTAGGCACAGATACGCAGTATTTT.

This clone has a handful of counts. For the CDR3, the DNA is TGTGCCAGCAGCCCCACAGCATATCTTGGGCATGAGCAGTTCTTC. Encoded protein: CASSPTAYLGHEQFF. The chain recombines TRBV7-2 with TRBJ2-1; no firm D call. Trimming shortened V by 5 bases and J by 8 bases, and 19 bases separated the two germline ends. The CDR3 is 15 residues long. CDR1 is SGHTA, CDR2 FQGNSA, per germline.

This clone turned up a few times. The chain joins TRBV18 to TRBJ1-1; TRBD1 matches 7 bases. Trimming took 3 bases from V and 1 from J; bases not matched to a gene: 5. Germline-derived CDR1 and CDR2 are KGHSH and LQKENI. The CDR3 extends over 15 amino acids. Written as DNA, the CDR3 is TGTGCCAGCTCACCTATGGGACAGCCGAACACTGAAGCTTTCTTT. It is translated as CASSPMGQPNTEAFF.

V usage is TRBV6-5 and J usage is TRBJ2-1, with 14 nucleotides matching TRBD2. This CDR3 contains 15 residues. V shed 5 bases and J 6 bases; nucleotides not matched to a gene: 3. CDR1 is MNHEY and CDR2 is SVGAGI in the germline V gene. The CDR3 nucleotides are TGTGCCAGCAGTACTGGGACTAGCGGGAGCAATGAGCAGTTCTTC. Its protein product is CASSTGTSGSNEQFF.

This chain uses TRBV24-1 with TRBJ1-6; D call uncertain. With 6 bases removed from V and 3 bases from J, the gap between germline ends came to 5 bases. The CDR3 is made up of 13 amino acids. Germline V lookup: CDR1 KGHDR, CDR2 SFDVKD. This chain's CDR3 is CATSQFYNSPLHF. The CDR3 nucleotides read TGTGCCACCAGTCAGTTCTATAATTCACCCCTCCACTTT.